What follows is one T cell receptor (beta chain) and its context. Its target is unknown. The CDR3 runs 12 residues. Trimming shortened V by 4 bases and J by 10 bases, and 11 bases separated the two germline ends. Germline V gene sequence: CDR1 SNHLY, CDR2 FYNNEI. 13 Jbeta primers and 60 Vbeta primers were used for the PCR. Method: immunoSEQ multiplex PCR; TCRdb's copy keeps in-frame clones and lacks some. The sample shows roughly 190,000 clones, over 75% of them seen only once. These data belong to a study of cytomegalovirus exposure and HLA in healthy donors. Study observations and caveats: Most subjects had HLA-A and HLA-B alleles reportedly predicted accurately by TCR beta sequences.

The source material was PBMCs. The chain has TRBV2 and TRBJ1-5; D not certain. The source is a woman in her forties or fifties in good health and CMV-seropositive. The CDR3 DNA sequence: TGTGCCAGCAGTGCCCCAAACATACCCCAGCATTTT. It yields the protein CASSAPNIPQHF. The full variable domain, its missing parts supplied by reference TRBV2 and TRBJ1-5, is EPEVTQTPSHQVTQMGQEVILRCVPISNHLYFYWYRQILGQKVEFLVSFYNNEISEKSEIFDDQFSVERPDGSNFTLKIRSTKLEDSAMYFCASSAPNIPQHFGDGTRLSIL.